Each of the 21 T cell receptor beta chains below was sequenced from the same sample in a study of blood T cells in healthy people across ages. It was with a sample-barcoded 5' primer and a J-beta primer mix that a second PCR of roughly 7 to 12 cycles was run. TCRdb re-derived calls from the 5' RACE reads in MiXCR, one entry per CDR3 protein. The top ten clones hold roughly 2% of a sample with about 1.8 million distinct CDR3 sequences, 49% of them seen once. The sample consisted of blood. The receptors were gathered from a middle-aged woman in good health.

This clonotype is a singleton in its sample. The rearrangement uses TRBV6-1 and TRBJ1-5, with D maybe TRBD1 (5 bases). The germline V gene has CDR1 MNHNS and CDR2 SASEGT. V was shortened by 8 bases and J by 3 bases, with 20 bases between the two germline ends. The CDR3 spans 16 residues. CDR3 amino acids: CASLKGDRPHNQPQHF. The CDR3 DNA reads TGTGCCAGCCTGAAAGGGGATAGGCCCCACAATCAGCCCCAGCATTTT.

The count of this clonotype is one. One end of the junction fails to match germline, which may point to a read error. The chain joins TRBV20-1 to TRBJ2-1, with D possibly matching TRBD1 (6 bases). The CDR3 is made up of 16 amino acids. The germline gives CDR1 DFQATT, CDR2 SNEGSKA (reference sequence). CDR3 protein: CSAFQQGFSSYNGQFF. Here the CDR3 DNA reads TGCAGTGCTTTTCAACAGGGCTTCAGCTCCTACAATGGGCAGTTCTTC.

This clonotype was counted a few times. The rearrangement uses TRBV20-1 and TRBJ2-7, with TRBD1 matching 10 bases. The germline V gene encodes CDR1 DFQATT and CDR2 SNEGSKA (reference sequence). Trimming at V came to 1 base and at J to 2 bases, leaving 5 bases not matched to a gene. The CDR3 runs 15 residues. The CDR3 DNA is TGCAGTGCTAGAGCCGGGGACAGGGGCCCCTACGAGCAGTACTTC. Translated: CSARAGDRGPYEQYF.

Turning to this clonotype: The junction does not match germline at one end; this may be a read error. The V gene is TRBV5-1, the J gene TRBJ2-5; no clear D gene. The CDR3 sequence is 12 residues long. Germline V gene sequence: CDR1 SGHRS, CDR2 YFSETQ. CDR3 residues: CTSSLEGETQYF. As DNA, the CDR3 is TGCACCAGCAGCTTGGAAGGAGAGACCCAGTACTTC.

Many counts were recorded for this clonotype. For the CDR3, the DNA is TGTGCCAGCTCACGCCGGACTAGCGACTCCTACGAGCAGTACTTC. Its protein product is CASSRRTSDSYEQYF. V usage is TRBV18 and J usage is TRBJ2-7; the match to TRBD2 covers 9 bases. The trim removed 4 bases at V and 0 bases at J, leaving 4 bases unmatched. This CDR3 is 15 amino acids long. The germline V gene encodes CDR1 KGHSH and CDR2 LQKENI.

The sample holds one count of this clonotype. Mismatch with germline at one junction end may stem from a read error. The chain links TRBV14 to TRBJ2-1; D is undetermined. Germline V CDR1 and CDR2: SGHDN, FVKESK. This CDR3 region has 13 residues. This CDR3 is CASSQDVGNELFF. CDR3 nucleotides: TGTGCCAGCAGCCAAGACGTCGGCAATGAGCTGTTCTTC.

This clonotype has just a few counts. The rearrangement uses TRBV12-3 or TRBV12-4 and TRBJ1-2; D unclear. Trimming took off 10 bases at V and 2 bases at J, with 8 bases between the two ends. There are 11 residues in the CDR3. The CDR3 is CATMRNYGYTF. DNA of the CDR3: TGTGCCACCATGCGAAACTATGGCTACACCTTC.

The sample holds a few counts of this clonotype. This sequence joins TRBV10-3 and TRBJ2-1; TRBD2 matches at 7 bases. This CDR3 comprises 12 residues. The germline V gene encodes CDR1 ENHRY and CDR2 SYGVKD. With 4 bases clipped from V and 8 bases from J, the junction kept 2 bases outside the gene matches. CDR3 DNA: TGTGCCATCAGTGGGGGAGGGGATGAGCAGTTCTTC. This encodes CAISGGGDEQFF.

The chain couples TRBV11-2 to TRBJ2-7, with D maybe TRBD2 (6 bases). CDR1 and CDR2 (germline): SGHAT, FQNNGV. There are 14 residues in the CDR3. The ends were cut back, 1 base at V and 5 bases at J, with 12 bases in the middle. Here the CDR3 DNA reads TGTGCCAGCAGCTTAGCGGGAGAACAGCACGAGCAGTACTTC. Its translation: CASSLAGEQHEQYF.

This chain links TRBV5-8 with TRBJ1-6; TRBD1 matches at 7 bases. The CDR3 runs 14 residues. CDR1 and CDR2 from the germline V gene are SGHTS and YDEGEE. V was pared by 2 bases and J by 8 bases, with 4 bases of the junction left unmatched. The CDR3, as DNA: TGTGCCAGCAGCTTCCGGGACAGACATTCACCCCTCCACTTT. This gives the protein CASSFRDRHSPLHF.

This clonotype was counted between two and nine times. The chain couples TRBV10-3 to TRBJ2-3; TRBD2 agrees at 7 bases. The CDR3 runs 14 residues. Germline loops: CDR1 ENHRY, CDR2 SYGVKD. Trimming removed 10 bases from V and 2 bases from J; junction bases left unmatched: 9. For the CDR3, the DNA is TGTGCCACCCTGACTAGCCGCGACACAGATACGCAGTATTTT. The encoded protein is CATLTSRDTDTQYF.

The sample holds a few counts of this clonotype. The gene calls are TRBV12-3 or TRBV12-4 and TRBJ2-6, with 9 bases matching TRBD2. V gave up 4 bases and J gave up 0 bases; unmatched junction bases: 7. There are 18 residues in the CDR3. The CDR3 loop reads CASSYGLAMNSGANVLTF. The DNA of the CDR3 is TGTGCCAGCAGTTACGGACTAGCGATGAACTCTGGGGCCAACGTCCTGACTTTC.

J is TRBJ2-5 and V is TRBV6-5; TRBD1 might be the D (5 bases). The germline CDR1 and CDR2 sequences are MNHEY and SVGAGI. The CDR3 runs to 15 residues. V dropped 1 base and J dropped 5 bases, with 14 bases sitting between them. The CDR3: CASSYLSRVGETQYF. The CDR3 nucleotides are TGTGCCAGCAGTTACTTATCCAGGGTTGGGGAGACCCAGTACTTC.

The chain has TRBV25-1 and TRBJ1-6, with D maybe TRBD1 (5 bases). Germline CDR1 MGHDK, CDR2 SYGVNS. Trimming took 0 bases from V and 4 from J, leaving 10 bases between them. The CDR3 is made up of 16 amino acids. The DNA of the CDR3 is TGTGCCAGCAGTGAATATGGCAGGGAATATAATTCACCCCTCCACTTT. Translating gives CASSEYGREYNSPLHF.

Remarks on this clonotype: A read error is possible here, since a much larger clone lies one base away. V usage is TRBV29-1 and J usage is TRBJ2-3; D is undetermined. This CDR3 region has 14 residues. Germline V gene sequence: CDR1 SQVTM, CDR2 ANQGSEA. The V end lost 6 bases, the J end lost 1 base, and 14 bases lay between the germline ends. For the CDR3, the DNA is TGCAGCGTGACGGCGGAGTTGGGCACAGATACGCAGTATTTT. This gives the protein CSVTAELGTDTQYF.

This chain uses TRBV6-5 with TRBJ2-3, with D possibly matching TRBD1 (5 bases). In germline, CDR1 is MNHEY, CDR2 SVGAGI. Trimming cost V 0 bases and J 0 bases, with 16 bases left between them. The CDR3 consists of 18 residues. DNA for the CDR3: TGTGCCAGCAGTTACTCGAACCCAGGGCAGGGTAGCACAGATACGCAGTATTTT. The encoded protein is CASSYSNPGQGSTDTQYF.

This clonotype showed up just a few times. J is TRBJ1-5 and V is TRBV5-1; no clear D gene. Germline values: CDR1 SGHRS, CDR2 YFSETQ. V shed 7 bases and J shed 3 bases, with 17 bases lying between them. CDR3 length: 15 residues. The CDR3, as DNA: TGCGCCAGCCGGGAGGCGCCGACTGACAATCAGCCCCAGCATTTT. As protein: CASREAPTDNQPQHF.

The chain joins TRBV4-3 to TRBJ2-3, with D perhaps TRBD2 (6 bases). Between the trimmed V and J ends, which lost 0 bases and 2 bases, there was a span of 15 bases. Germline V gives CDR1 LGHNA, CDR2 YSLEER. The CDR3 has 17 residues. The CDR3 here is CASSQDPSGSSTDTQYF. DNA for the CDR3: TGCGCCAGCAGCCAAGATCCGAGCGGGTCCTCCACAGATACGCAGTATTTT.

This chain joins TRBV6-5 and TRBJ1-6, with 9 nucleotides matching TRBD1. The CDR3 runs 15 residues. With V trimmed by 6 bases and J by 7 bases, 7 bases remained unmatched. CDR1 is MNHEY, CDR2 SVGAGI, per germline. The CDR3 coding sequence is TGTGCCAGCAGCTCTAACGGACAGGGGAATTCACCCCTCCACTTT. Translating gives CASSSNGQGNSPLHF.

In its sample, this clonotype was seen once. The chain carries TRBV9 and TRBJ1-2; perhaps TRBD1 as D (5 bases). CDR3 length: 15 amino acids. Germline CDR1 and CDR2: SGDLS and YYNGEE. Deletions cut 3 bases from V and 7 bases from J, with 19 bases between. CDR3 region: CASSDFSGTSGGYTF. Here the CDR3 DNA reads TGTGCCAGCAGCGATTTCTCCGGGACCTCGGGTGGCTACACCTTC.

This clonotype has only a few counts. The chain recombines TRBV6-2 or TRBV6-3 with TRBJ2-4, with 13 positions matching TRBD2. There are 16 residues in the CDR3. The V gene end was trimmed by 5 bases and the J gene end by 2 bases; junction bases not matched to a gene: 3. Germline V CDR1 and CDR2: MNHEY, SVGEGT. The CDR3 region is CASSTGLAGTKNIQYF. The CDR3 DNA follows: TGTGCCAGCAGTACGGGACTAGCGGGGACCAAAAACATTCAGTACTTC.